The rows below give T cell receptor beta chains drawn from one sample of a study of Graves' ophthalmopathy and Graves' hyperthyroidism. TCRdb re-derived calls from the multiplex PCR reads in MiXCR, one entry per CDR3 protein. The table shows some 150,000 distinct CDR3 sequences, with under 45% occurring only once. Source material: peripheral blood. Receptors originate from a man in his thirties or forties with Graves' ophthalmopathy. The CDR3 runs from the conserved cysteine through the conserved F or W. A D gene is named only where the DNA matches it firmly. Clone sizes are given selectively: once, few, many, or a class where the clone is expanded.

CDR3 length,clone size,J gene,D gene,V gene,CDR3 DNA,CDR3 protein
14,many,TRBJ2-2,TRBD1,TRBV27,TGTGCCAGCAGCCCGACAGGGAGCCCCGGGGAGCTGTTTTTT,CASSPTGSPGELFF
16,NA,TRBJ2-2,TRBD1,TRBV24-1,TGTGCCACCAGTGATTCGGGACAGGGAATCACCGGGGAGCTGTTTTTT,CATSDSGQGITGELFF
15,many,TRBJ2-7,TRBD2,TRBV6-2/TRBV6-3,TGTGCCAGCAGTTCCGGACTAGCGGGAGGCTACGAGCAGTACTTC,CASSSGLAGGYEQYF
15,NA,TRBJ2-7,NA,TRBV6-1,TGTGCCAGCAGTCCGTGGATGGGATTAGGATACGAGCAGTACTTC,CASSPWMGLGYEQYF
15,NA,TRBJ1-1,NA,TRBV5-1,TGCGCCAGCAGCTTCTTACAGGGCCGGGACTCCGAAGCTTTCTTT,CASSFLQGRDSEAFF
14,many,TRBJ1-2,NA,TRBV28,TGTGCCAGCAGTTTTTTAGGTTGGGACTATGGCTACACCTTC,CASSFLGWDYGYTF
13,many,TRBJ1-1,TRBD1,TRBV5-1,TGCGCCAGCAGCCAGACAGGGGTTCGTGAAGCTTTCTTT,CASSQTGVREAFF
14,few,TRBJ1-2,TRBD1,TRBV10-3,TGTGCCATCAGTGAGTTGGGACAGAACTATGGCTACACCTTC,CAISELGQNYGYTF
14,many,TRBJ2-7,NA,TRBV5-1,TGCGCCAGCAGCTGGGGCCTAGGTTTCTACGAGCAGTACTTC,CASSWGLGFYEQYF
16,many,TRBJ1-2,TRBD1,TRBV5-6,TGTGCCAGCAGACCAAGACAGGGTCAATCTAACTATGGCTACACCTTC,CASRPRQGQSNYGYTF
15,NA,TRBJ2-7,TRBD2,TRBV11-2,TGTGCCAGCAGCTTAGTCGCGGGGGGCCAATACGAGCAGTACTTC,CASSLVAGGQYEQYF
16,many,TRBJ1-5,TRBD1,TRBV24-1,TGTGCCACCAGTGATTCGCCGGGACAGCCCAATCAGCCCCAGCATTTT,CATSDSPGQPNQPQHF
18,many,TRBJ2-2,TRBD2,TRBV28,TGTGCCAGCAGTTTAGGGACTAGCGGGAGAGGGTACACCGGGGAGCTGTTTTTT,CASSLGTSGRGYTGELFF
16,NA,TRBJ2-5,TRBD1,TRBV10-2,TGCGCCAGCTTGCCTCCTGACAGGGGGCTCGAAGAGACCCAGTACTTC,CASLPPDRGLEETQYF
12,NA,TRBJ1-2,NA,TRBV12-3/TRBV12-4,TGTGCCAGCAGGCGACTGGAGAATGGCTACACCTTC,CASRRLENGYTF
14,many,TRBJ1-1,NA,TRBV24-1,TGTGCCACCAGTGCGGTTAGGCCCGGCACTGAAGCTTTCTTT,CATSAVRPGTEAFF
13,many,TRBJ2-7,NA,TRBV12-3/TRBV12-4,TGTGCCAGCAGGCCCCAGGGTGAATCCGAGCAGTACTTC,CASRPQGESEQYF
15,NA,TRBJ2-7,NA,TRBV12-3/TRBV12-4,TGTGCCAGCAGTTTTCAGGCACAAGGCTCCTACGAGCAGTACTTC,CASSFQAQGSYEQYF
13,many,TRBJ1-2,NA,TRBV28,TGTGCCAGCAGCCTGACAGGAATCTATGGCTACACCTTC,CASSLTGIYGYTF
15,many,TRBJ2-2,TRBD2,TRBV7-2,TGTGCCAGCAGAGAGCTAGCGGGAGGCACCGGGGAGCTGTTTTTT,CASRELAGGTGELFF
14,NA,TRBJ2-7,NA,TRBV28,TGTGCCAGCAGTTTAGGGGATTCCGGCTACGAGCAGTACTTC,CASSLGDSGYEQYF
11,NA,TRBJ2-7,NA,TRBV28,TGTGCCACCTCGACGGTATACGAGCAGTACTTC,CATSTVYEQYF
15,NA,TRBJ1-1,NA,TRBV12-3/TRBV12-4,TGTGCCAGCACCTCACGGGGAGGCCGAGTGGCTGAAGCTTTCTTT,CASTSRGGRVAEAFF
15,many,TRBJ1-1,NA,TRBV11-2,TGTGCCAGCAGCTTAGACGGTTGGGGGGGGGCGGAAGCTTTCTTT,CASSLDGWGGAEAFF
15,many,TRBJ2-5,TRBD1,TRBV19,TGTGCCAGTAGTCCCGGACAGGGGCACCATGAGACCCAGTACTTC,CASSPGQGHHETQYF
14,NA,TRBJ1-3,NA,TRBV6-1,TGTGCCAGCAGTGTGACTGGAACCCGAAACACCATATATTTT,CASSVTGTRNTIYF
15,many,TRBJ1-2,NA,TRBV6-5,TGTGCCAGCAGAGGGGGGCCCCAGAAGAACTATGGCTACACCTTC,CASRGGPQKNYGYTF
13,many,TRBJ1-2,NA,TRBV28,TGTGCCAGCAGGTGGGGGTCTAACTATGGCTACACCTTC,CASRWGSNYGYTF
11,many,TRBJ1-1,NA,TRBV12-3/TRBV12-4,TGTGCCAGCAGTTCTCTAAAGGGAGCTTTCTTT,CASSSLKGAFF
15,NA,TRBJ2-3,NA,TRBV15,TGTGCCACCAGCAGAGCGGGAGAGAGCACAGATACGCAGTATTTT,CATSRAGESTDTQYF
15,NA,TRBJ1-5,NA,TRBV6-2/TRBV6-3,TGTGCCAGCAGCCAAGGTGGCGGTGTCAATCAGCCCCAGCATTTT,CASSQGGGVNQPQHF
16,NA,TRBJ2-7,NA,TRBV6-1,TGTGCCAGCAGGATGAGACAGGAATTTAGCTCCTACGAGCAGTACTTC,CASRMRQEFSSYEQYF
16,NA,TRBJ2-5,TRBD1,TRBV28,TGTGCCAGCAGTTCACCCGGGACAGGGGGACAAGAGACCCAGTACTTC,CASSSPGTGGQETQYF
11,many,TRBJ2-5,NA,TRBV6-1,TGTGCCAGCAGTCCCTCCAACACCCAGTACTTC,CASSPSNTQYF
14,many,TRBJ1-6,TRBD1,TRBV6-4,TGTGCCAGCGCCCAGGGGGCCGACAATTCACCCCTCCACTTT,CASAQGADNSPLHF
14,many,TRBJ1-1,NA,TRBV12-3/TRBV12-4,TGTGCCAGCAGTCCCAGGGAGGTTGTTACTGAAGCTTTCTTT,CASSPREVVTEAFF
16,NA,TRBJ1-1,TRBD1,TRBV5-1,TGCGCCAGCAGCTCCGGAGGGACAGGGGGCAACACTGAAGCTTTCTTT,CASSSGGTGGNTEAFF
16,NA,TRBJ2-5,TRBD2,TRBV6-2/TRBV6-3,TGTGCCAGCAGTTGGACTAGCGGGAGGGCCGGAGAGACCCAGTACTTC,CASSWTSGRAGETQYF
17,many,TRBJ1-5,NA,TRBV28,TGTGCCAGCAGTTTATATCCCGACCTCCAAAGCAATCAGCCCCAGCATTTT,CASSLYPDLQSNQPQHF
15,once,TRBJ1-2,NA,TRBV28,TGTGCCAGCAGTTTAATGCGGCCTCCTTTCCATGGCTACACCTTC,CASSLMRPPFHGYTF
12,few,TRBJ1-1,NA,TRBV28,TGTGCCAGCAGTTTTGCTCACACTGAAGCTTTCTTT,CASSFAHTEAFF
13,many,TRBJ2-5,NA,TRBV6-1,TGTGCCAGCAGTGTTGGGGGGTGGGAGACCCAGTACTTC,CASSVGGWETQYF
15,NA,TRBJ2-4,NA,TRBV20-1,TGCAGTGCTAGAGTCACCAATTATGGCAAAAACATTCAGTACTTC,CSARVTNYGKNIQYF
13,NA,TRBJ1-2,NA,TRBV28,TGTGCCAGCAGTTTATCGGGGCTGAGGGGCTACACCTTC,CASSLSGLRGYTF
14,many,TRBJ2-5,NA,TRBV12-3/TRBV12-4,TGTGCCAGCAGTTTTAGAGGGCCCCCAGAGACCCAGTACTTC,CASSFRGPPETQYF
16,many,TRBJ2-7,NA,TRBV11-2,TGTGCCAGCAGCTTAGACGGGACAAGCTCCTCCTACGAGCAGTACTTC,CASSLDGTSSSYEQYF
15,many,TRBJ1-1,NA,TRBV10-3,TGTGCCATCAGTGAGGGTACAGGGTGGGAGACTGAAGCTTTCTTT,CAISEGTGWETEAFF
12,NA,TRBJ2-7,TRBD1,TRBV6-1,TGTGCCAGCAGTAGGACAGGGATCGAGCAGTACTTC,CASSRTGIEQYF
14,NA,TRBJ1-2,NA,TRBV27,TGTGCCAGCAGTTATGGGGTGCATGGCTATGGCTACACCTTC,CASSYGVHGYGYTF
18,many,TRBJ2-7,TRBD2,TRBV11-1,TGTGCCAGCAGCCCTCTGAATTTAGCGGGAAGCCTCTCCTACGAGCAGTACTTC,CASSPLNLAGSLSYEQYF
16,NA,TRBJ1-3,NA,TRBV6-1,TGTGCCAGCAGGAACAGGGACCCCCGCTCTGGAAACACCATATATTTT,CASRNRDPRSGNTIYF
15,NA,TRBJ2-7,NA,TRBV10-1,TGCGCCAGCAGTGAGACAGGGCTTAGCACCTACGAGCAGTACTTC,CASSETGLSTYEQYF
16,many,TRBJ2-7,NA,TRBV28,TGTGCCAGCAGGACCGAGGTGGAGGGGCCCCCCTACGAGCAGTACTTC,CASRTEVEGPPYEQYF
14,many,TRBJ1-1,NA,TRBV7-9,TGTGCCAGCAGCTTAAACCTCGGCGGCACTGAAGCTTTCTTT,CASSLNLGGTEAFF